The present TCR beta chain was sequenced within a study of STAT3 mutations in large granular lymphocyte leukemia. Looking at the study overall: Immunosuppressive therapy was given to more than half of T-LGLL patients. Study results and limitations: In T-cell large granular lymphocyte leukemia, about half of patients showed multiple immunodominant subclonotypes.

Germline values: CDR1 SGHTA, CDR2 FQGNSA. Deletions cut 8 bases from V and 1 base from J, with 7 bases between. The CDR3 runs to 12 residues. This clone was recorded once. The target antigen is unknown. TCRdb's table, derived via immunoSEQ multiplex PCR, lists solely in-frame clones and lacks some. The top ten hold about 26% of the sample, which has about 9,700 clones, around 90% seen once. The origin of this receptor is a man in his sixties with T-cell large granular lymphocyte leukemia. Some clones in this sample may be carry-over from other donors' samples. The sample was peripheral blood mononuclear cells. The chain links TRBV7-2 to TRBJ2-3, with unresolved D. In nucleotides, the CDR3 is TGTGCCAGCGGGCGAGGCACAGATACGCAGTATTTT. It translates to CASGRGTDTQYF. Using reference TRBV7-2 and TRBJ2-3 for the parts outside the CDR3, the full variable domain is GAGVSQSPSNKVTEKGKDVELRCDPISGHTALYWYRQSLGQGLEFLIYFQGNSAPDKSGLPSDRFSAERTGGSVSTLTIQRTQQEDSAVYLCASGRGTDTQYFGPGTRLTVL.